The entry below gives a single TCR beta chain sequence along with its context. These data belong to a study of blood T cell repertoires in COVID-19. TCRdb's table, derived via immunoSEQ multiplex PCR, lists solely in-frame clones and lacks some. This sample yields 250,000 to 350,000 clones, of which 80% to 90% are seen a single time; about 1.2% belongs to the top ten. Germline lookup yields CDR1 SGHRS and CDR2 YFSETQ. This CDR3 comprises 12 residues. V was trimmed by 3 bases and J by 4 bases, leaving 5 bases between them. This clonotype originated in a woman between 50 and 59 years old with acute or convalescent COVID-19. Sequencing was done on a sample of peripheral blood. The V and J genes are TRBV5-1 and TRBJ2-1; D unresolved. CDR3 sequence reads: CASSSQYNEQFF. The CDR3 DNA sequence: TGCGCCAGCAGCTCGCAGTACAATGAGCAGTTCTTC.